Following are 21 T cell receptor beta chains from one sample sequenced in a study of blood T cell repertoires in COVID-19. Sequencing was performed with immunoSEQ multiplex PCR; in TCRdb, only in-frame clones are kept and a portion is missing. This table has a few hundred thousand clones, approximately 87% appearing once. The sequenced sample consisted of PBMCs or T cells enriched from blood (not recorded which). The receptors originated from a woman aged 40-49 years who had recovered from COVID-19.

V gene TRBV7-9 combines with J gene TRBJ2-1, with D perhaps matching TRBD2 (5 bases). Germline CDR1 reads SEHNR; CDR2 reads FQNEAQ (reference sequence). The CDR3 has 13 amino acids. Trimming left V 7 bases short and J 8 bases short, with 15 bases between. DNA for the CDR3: TGTGCCAGCACTCCTCTAGCTCTCTATGAGCAGTTCTTC. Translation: CASTPLALYEQFF.

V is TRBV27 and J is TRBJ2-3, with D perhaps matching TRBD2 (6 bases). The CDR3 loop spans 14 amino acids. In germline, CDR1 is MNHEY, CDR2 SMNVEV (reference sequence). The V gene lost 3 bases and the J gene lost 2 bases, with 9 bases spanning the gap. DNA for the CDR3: TGTGCCAGCAGTTTTCCGGGAGACACAGATACGCAGTATTTT. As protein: CASSFPGDTDTQYF.

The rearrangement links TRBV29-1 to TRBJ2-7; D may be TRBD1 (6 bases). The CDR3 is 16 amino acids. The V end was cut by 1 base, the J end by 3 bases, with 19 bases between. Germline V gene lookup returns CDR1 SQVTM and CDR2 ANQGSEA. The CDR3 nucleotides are TGCAGCGTTGAAGGGGTTCAGGGGCACCCATACTACGAGCAGTACTTC. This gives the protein CSVEGVQGHPYYEQYF.

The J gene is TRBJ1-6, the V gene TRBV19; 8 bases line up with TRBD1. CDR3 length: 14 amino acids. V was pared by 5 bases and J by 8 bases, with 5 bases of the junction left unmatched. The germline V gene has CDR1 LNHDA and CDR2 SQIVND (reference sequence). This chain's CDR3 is CASSVTGAYSPLHF. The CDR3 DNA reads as TGTGCCAGTAGTGTGACAGGGGCCTATTCACCCCTCCACTTT.

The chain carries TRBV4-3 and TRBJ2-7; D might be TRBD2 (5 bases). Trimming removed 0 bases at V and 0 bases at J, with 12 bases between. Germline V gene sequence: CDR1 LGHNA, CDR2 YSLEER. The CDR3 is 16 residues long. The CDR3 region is CASSQDLPGLSYEQYF. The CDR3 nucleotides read TGCGCCAGCAGCCAAGATCTCCCCGGACTCTCCTACGAGCAGTACTTC.

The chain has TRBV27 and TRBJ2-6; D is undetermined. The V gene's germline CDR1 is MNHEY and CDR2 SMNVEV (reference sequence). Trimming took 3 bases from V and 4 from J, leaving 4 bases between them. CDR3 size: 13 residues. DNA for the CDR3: TGTGCCAGCAGTTTCTACGGGGCCAACGTCCTGACTTTC. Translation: CASSFYGANVLTF.

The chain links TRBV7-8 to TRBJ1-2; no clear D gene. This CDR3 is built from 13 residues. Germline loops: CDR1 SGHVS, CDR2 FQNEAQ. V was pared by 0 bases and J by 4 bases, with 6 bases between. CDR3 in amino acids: CASSLASRYGYTF. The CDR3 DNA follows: TGTGCCAGCAGCTTAGCATCCCGCTATGGCTACACCTTC.

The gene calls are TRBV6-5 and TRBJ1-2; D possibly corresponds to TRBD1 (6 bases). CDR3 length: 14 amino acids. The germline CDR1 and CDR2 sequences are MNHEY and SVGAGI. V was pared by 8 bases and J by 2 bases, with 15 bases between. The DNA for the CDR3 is TGTGCCAGCCGCTTCGTAGGACAGAACTATGGCTACACCTTC. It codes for CASRFVGQNYGYTF.

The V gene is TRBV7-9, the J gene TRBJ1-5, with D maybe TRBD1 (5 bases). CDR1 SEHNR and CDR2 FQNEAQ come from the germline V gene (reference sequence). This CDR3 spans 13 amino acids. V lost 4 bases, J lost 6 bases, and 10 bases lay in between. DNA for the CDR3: TGTGCCAGCAGCTACACAGGATCTCAGCCCCAGCATTTT. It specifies CASSYTGSQPQHF.

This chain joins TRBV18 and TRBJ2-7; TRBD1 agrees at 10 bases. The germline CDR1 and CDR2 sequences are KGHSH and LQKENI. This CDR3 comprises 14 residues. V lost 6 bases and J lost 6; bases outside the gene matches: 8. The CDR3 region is CASSRDRGKGEQYF. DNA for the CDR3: TGTGCCAGCTCCCGGGACAGGGGTAAAGGCGAGCAGTACTTC. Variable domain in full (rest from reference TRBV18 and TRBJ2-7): NAGVMQNPRHLVRRRGQEARLRCSPMKGHSHVYWYRQLPEEGLKFMVYLQKENIIDESGMPKERFSAEFPKEGPSILRIQQVVRGDSAAYFCASSRDRGKGEQYFGPGTRLTVT.

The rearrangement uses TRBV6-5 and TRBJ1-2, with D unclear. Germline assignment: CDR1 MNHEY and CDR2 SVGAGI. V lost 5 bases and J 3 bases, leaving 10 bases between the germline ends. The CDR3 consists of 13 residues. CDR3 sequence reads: CASSSANYYGYTF. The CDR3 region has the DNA TGTGCCAGCAGTAGCGCAAACTACTATGGCTACACCTTC.

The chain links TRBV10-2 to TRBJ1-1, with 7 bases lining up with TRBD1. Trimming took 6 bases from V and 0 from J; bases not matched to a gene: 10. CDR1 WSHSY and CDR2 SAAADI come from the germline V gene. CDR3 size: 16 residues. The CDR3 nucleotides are TGCGCCAGCAGGGGGGACAGAAACTTCATGAACACTGAAGCTTTCTTT. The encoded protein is CASRGDRNFMNTEAFF.

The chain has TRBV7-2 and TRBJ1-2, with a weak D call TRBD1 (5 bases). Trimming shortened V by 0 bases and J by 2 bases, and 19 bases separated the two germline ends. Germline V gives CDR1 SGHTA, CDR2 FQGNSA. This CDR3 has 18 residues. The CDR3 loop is CASSLAGQGTARNYGYTF. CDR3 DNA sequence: TGTGCCAGCAGCTTAGCAGGGCAGGGTACGGCTCGCAACTATGGCTACACCTTC.

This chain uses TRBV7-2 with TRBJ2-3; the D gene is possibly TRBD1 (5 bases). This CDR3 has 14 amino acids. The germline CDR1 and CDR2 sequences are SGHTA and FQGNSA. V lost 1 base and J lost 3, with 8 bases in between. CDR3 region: CASSLEPGTDTQYF. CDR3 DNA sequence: TGTGCCAGCAGCTTAGAGCCAGGGACAGATACGCAGTATTTT.

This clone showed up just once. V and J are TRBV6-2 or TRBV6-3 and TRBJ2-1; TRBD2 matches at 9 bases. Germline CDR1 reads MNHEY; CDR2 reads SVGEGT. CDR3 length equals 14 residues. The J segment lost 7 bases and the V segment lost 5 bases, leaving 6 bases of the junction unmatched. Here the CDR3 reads CASSTPGLANEQFF. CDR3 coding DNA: TGTGCCAGCAGTACCCCGGGACTAGCAAATGAGCAGTTCTTC.

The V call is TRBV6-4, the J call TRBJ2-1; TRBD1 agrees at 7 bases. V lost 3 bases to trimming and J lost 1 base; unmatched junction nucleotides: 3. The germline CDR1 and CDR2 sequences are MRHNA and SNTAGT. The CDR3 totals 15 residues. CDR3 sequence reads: CASSEGTDSYNEQFF. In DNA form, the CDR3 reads TGTGCCAGCAGTGAGGGGACAGATTCCTACAATGAGCAGTTCTTC.

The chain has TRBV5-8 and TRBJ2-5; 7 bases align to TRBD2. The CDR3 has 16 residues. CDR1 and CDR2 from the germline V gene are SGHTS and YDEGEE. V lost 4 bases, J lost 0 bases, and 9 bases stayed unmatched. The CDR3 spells CASSVGRGRHQETQYF. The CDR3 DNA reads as TGTGCCAGCAGCGTGGGGAGGGGACGGCACCAAGAGACCCAGTACTTC. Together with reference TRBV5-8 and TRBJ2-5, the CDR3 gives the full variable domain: EAGVTQSPTHLIKTRGQQATLRCSPISGHTSVYWYQQALGLGLQFLLWYDEGEERNRGNFPPRFSGRQFPNYSSELNVNALELEDSALYLCASSVGRGRHQETQYFGPGTRLLVL.

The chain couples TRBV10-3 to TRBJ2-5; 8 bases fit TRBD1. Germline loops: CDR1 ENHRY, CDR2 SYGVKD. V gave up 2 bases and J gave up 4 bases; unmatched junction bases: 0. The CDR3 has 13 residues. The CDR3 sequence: CAISEGQGETQYF. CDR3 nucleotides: TGTGCCATCAGTGAGGGACAGGGAGAGACCCAGTACTTC.

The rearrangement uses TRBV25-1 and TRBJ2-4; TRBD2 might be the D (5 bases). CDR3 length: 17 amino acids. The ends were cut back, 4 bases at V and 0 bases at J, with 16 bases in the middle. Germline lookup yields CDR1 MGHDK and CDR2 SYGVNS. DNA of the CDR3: TGTGCCAGCAGTGGTACACTAGACCAGCGAGCCAAAAACATTCAGTACTTC. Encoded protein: CASSGTLDQRAKNIQYF.

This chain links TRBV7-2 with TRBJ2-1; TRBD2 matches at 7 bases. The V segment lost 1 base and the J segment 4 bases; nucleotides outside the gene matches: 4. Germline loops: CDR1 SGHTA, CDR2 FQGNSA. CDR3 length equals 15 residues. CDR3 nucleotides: TGTGCCAGCAGCTTAGGGGGAGGGACTTACAATGAGCAGTTCTTC. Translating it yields CASSLGGGTYNEQFF.

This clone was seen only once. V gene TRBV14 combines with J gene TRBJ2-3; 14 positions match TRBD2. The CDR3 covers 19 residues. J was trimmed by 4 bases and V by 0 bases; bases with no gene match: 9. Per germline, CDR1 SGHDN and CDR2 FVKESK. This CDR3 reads CASSQEAKGLAGAADTQYF. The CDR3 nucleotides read TGTGCCAGCAGCCAAGAGGCGAAGGGACTAGCGGGAGCGGCAGATACGCAGTATTTT. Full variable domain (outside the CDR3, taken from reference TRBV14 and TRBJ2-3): EAGVTQFPSHSVIEKGQTVTLRCDPISGHDNLYWYRRVMGKEIKFLLHFVKESKQDESGMPNNRFLAERTGGTYSTLKVQPAELEDSGVYFCASSQEAKGLAGAADTQYFGPGTRLTVL.